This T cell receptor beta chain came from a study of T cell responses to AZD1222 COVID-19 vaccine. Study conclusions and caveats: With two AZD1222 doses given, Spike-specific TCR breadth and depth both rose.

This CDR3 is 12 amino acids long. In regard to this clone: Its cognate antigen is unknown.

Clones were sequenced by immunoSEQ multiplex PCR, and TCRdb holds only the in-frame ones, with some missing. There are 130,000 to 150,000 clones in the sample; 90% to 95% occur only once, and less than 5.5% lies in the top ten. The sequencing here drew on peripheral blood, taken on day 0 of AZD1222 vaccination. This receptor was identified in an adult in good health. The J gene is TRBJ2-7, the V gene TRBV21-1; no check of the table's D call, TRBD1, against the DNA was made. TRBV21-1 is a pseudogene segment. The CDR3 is CASSPRSYEQYF. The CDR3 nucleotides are TGTGCCAGCAGTCCCAGGTCCTACGAGCAGTACTTC.